These 13 T cell receptor beta chains originate from one sample sequenced in a study of radiotherapy plus CTLA-4 blockade in lung cancer. Profiled with immunoSEQ multiplex PCR; TCRdb holds only in-frame clones, not every one. The table includes approximately 77,000 clones, roughly 80% detected once. Sequenced material: peripheral blood, taken from a patient treated with radiotherapy plus ipilimumab. The receptor source for this set is a human donor with non-small cell lung cancer who had stable disease on radiotherapy plus ipilimumab.

The chain combines TRBV30 with TRBJ2-7; D is unclear. This CDR3 is built from 12 residues. Trimming removed 8 bases from V and 0 bases from J, with 11 bases in between. Looked up from germline, CDR1 is GTSNPN and CDR2 is SVGIG (reference sequence). The CDR3 spells CAVTRDSYEQYF. In nucleotides, the CDR3 is TGTGCCGTTACAAGGGACTCCTACGAGCAGTACTTC.

The chain uses TRBV6-6 and TRBJ2-3; D not certain. CDR3 length equals 14 residues. The germline V gene has CDR1 MNHNY and CDR2 SVGAGI (reference sequence). Trimming pared 5 bases from V and 1 base from J, leaving 10 bases between. As DNA, the CDR3 is TGTGCCAGCAGTGGGCAGCTTGGCACAGATACGCAGTATTTT. This translates into CASSGQLGTDTQYF.

The J gene is TRBJ2-2, the V gene TRBV28; 9 positions match TRBD1. CDR1 and CDR2 from the germline V gene are MDHEN and SYDVKM. This CDR3 comprises 15 residues. The J segment lost 6 bases and the V segment lost 6 bases, leaving 8 bases of the junction unmatched. The CDR3 coding sequence is TGTGCCAGCAGCGAAGGGGACAGGGAGGCCGGGGAGCTGTTTTTT. Its protein product is CASSEGDREAGELFF.

The V call is TRBV6-6, the J call TRBJ1-1; D gene unclear. This CDR3 comprises 15 residues. The germline V gene encodes CDR1 MNHNY and CDR2 SVGAGI (reference sequence). The V end lost 0 bases, the J end lost 1 base, and 9 bases lay between the germline ends. CDR3 DNA: TGTGCCAGCAGTTACTCGCACAGCCAGAACACTGAAGCTTTCTTT. This gives the protein CASSYSHSQNTEAFF.

The chain carries TRBV2 and TRBJ2-3, with D perhaps matching TRBD2 (5 bases). V lost 11 bases, J lost 0 bases, and 9 bases lay in between. The CDR3 contains 12 residues. CDR1 is SNHLY and CDR2 is FYNNEI in the germline V gene. The chain's CDR3 is CAGGPSTDTQYF. DNA of the CDR3: TGTGCCGGCGGGCCTAGCACAGATACGCAGTATTTT.

J is TRBJ2-7 and V is TRBV18, with TRBD2 matching over 14 bases. The trim removed 3 bases at V and 1 base at J, leaving 11 bases unmatched. Germline V gene data show CDR1 as KGHSH and CDR2 as LQKENI. The CDR3 has 19 amino acids. This CDR3 reads CASSPRLAGGQTSSYEQYF. CDR3 in DNA: TGTGCCAGCTCACCTAGACTAGCGGGGGGGCAAACATCGTCCTACGAGCAGTACTTC.

The chain joins TRBV2 to TRBJ2-1, with 13 bases aligning to TRBD2. From germline, CDR1 is SNHLY and CDR2 FYNNEI. V lost 2 bases and J lost 14; bases outside the gene matches: 9. There are 15 residues in the CDR3. The CDR3: CASSELGTSGENEFF. CDR3 nucleotide sequence: TGTGCCAGCAGTGAACTGGGGACTAGCGGGGAGAACGAGTTCTTC.

This chain uses TRBV9 with TRBJ2-5; the D gene is possibly TRBD2 (6 bases). Germline V gene sequence: CDR1 SGDLS, CDR2 YYNGEE. The ends were cut back, 0 bases at V and 5 bases at J, with 14 bases in the middle. The CDR3 has 15 residues. Here the CDR3 reads CASSVEEGTGETQYF. DNA for the CDR3: TGTGCCAGCAGCGTAGAGGAGGGGACGGGGGAGACCCAGTACTTC.

V gene TRBV11-1 combines with J gene TRBJ1-5; the D gene is possibly TRBD1 (6 bases). V lost 3 bases and J 5 bases, leaving 14 bases between the germline ends. CDR1 SGHAT and CDR2 FQDESV come from the germline V gene (reference sequence). This CDR3 spans 15 amino acids. CDR3 DNA: TGTGCCAGCAGCTTCAACACAGGGAAAGATCAGCCCCAGCATTTT. This gives the protein CASSFNTGKDQPQHF.

The rearrangement joins TRBV19 to TRBJ1-5, with a tentative D call TRBD1 (5 bases). CDR3 length: 17 residues. Trimming shortened V by 1 base and J by 0 bases, and 13 bases separated the two germline ends. Germline loops: CDR1 LNHDA, CDR2 SQIVND (reference sequence). CDR3 amino acids: CASSIVGTTNSNQPQHF. The CDR3 DNA reads as TGTGCCAGTAGTATAGTTGGGACTACCAATAGCAATCAGCCCCAGCATTTT. Using reference TRBV19 and TRBJ1-5 for the parts outside the CDR3, the full variable domain is DGGITQSPKYLFRKEGQNVTLSCEQNLNHDAMYWYRQDPGQGLRLIYYSQIVNDFQKGDIAEGYSVSREKKESFPLTVTSAQKNPTAFYLCASSIVGTTNSNQPQHFGDGTRLSIL.

CDR3 residues: CASSAEGTSGNNEQFF. The CDR3 DNA is TGTGCCAGCAGCGCCGAGGGGACTAGCGGGAACAATGAGCAGTTCTTC. This chain links TRBV9 with TRBJ2-1; TRBD2 matches at 13 bases. This CDR3 is 16 amino acids long. The ends lost 3 bases at V and 5 bases at J; junction bases unmatched: 5. Germline loops: CDR1 SGDLS, CDR2 YYNGEE.

V and J are TRBV11-2 and TRBJ2-2, with 7 bases aligning to TRBD2. This CDR3 spans 16 amino acids. V shed 2 bases, J shed 7 bases, and the junction held 10 bases outside the gene matches. Germline V CDR1 and CDR2: SGHAT, FQNNGV. The CDR3, as DNA: TGTGCCAGCAGCTTATGGGGCGGGGGTGCTGGCGGGGAGCTGTTTTTT. This translates into CASSLWGGGAGGELFF.

V usage is TRBV9 and J usage is TRBJ2-5; 7 bases match TRBD2. This CDR3 is 14 amino acids long. Germline V gene sequence: CDR1 SGDLS, CDR2 YYNGEE. Trimming took 0 bases from V and 5 from J; bases not matched to a gene: 4. The CDR3 reads CASSVEAGRETQYF. As DNA, the CDR3 is TGTGCCAGCAGCGTAGAAGCGGGAAGGGAGACCCAGTACTTC.